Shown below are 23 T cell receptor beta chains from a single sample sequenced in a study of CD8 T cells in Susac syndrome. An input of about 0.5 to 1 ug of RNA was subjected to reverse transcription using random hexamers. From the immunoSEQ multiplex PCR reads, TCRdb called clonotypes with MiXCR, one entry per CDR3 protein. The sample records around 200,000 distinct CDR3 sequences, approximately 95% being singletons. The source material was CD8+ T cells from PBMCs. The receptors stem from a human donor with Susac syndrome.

CDR3 DNA: TGTGCCAGCAGACAGGGAGCCTACGAGCAGTACTTC. This gives the protein CASRQGAYEQYF. The chain links TRBV2 to TRBJ2-7; D may be TRBD1 (6 bases). Deletions cut 6 bases from V and 2 bases from J, with 8 bases between. The CDR3 consists of 12 residues. The germline gives CDR1 SNHLY, CDR2 FYNNEI.

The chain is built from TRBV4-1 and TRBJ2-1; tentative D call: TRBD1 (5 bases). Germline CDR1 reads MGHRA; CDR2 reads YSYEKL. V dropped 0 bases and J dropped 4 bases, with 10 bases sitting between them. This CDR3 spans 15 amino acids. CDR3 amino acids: CASSQEQGGYNEQFF. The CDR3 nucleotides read TGCGCCAGCAGCCAAGAGCAGGGCGGATACAATGAGCAGTTCTTC.

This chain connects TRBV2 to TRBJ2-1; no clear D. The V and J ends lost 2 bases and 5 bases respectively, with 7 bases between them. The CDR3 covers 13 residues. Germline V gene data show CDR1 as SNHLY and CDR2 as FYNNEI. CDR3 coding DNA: TGTGCCAGCAGTGAACTCCCAGACAATGAGCAGTTCTTC. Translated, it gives CASSELPDNEQFF.

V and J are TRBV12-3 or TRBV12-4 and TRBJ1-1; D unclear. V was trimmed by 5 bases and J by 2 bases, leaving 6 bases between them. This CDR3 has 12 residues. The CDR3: CASSNPNTEAFF. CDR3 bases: TGTGCCAGCAGTAATCCCAACACTGAAGCTTTCTTT.

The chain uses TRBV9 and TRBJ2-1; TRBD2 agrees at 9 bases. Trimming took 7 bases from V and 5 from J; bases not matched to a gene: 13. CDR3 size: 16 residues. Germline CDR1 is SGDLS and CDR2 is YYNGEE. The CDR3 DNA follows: TGTGCCAGCGGACCGGGGAGCGGGAGGACGAACAATGAGCAGTTCTTC. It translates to CASGPGSGRTNNEQFF.

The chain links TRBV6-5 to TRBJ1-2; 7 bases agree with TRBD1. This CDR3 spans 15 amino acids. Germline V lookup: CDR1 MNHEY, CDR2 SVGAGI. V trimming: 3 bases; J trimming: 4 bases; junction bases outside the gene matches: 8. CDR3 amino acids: CASSYQTGSLYGYTF. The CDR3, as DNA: TGTGCCAGCAGTTATCAGACAGGGAGTCTCTATGGCTACACCTTC.

The CDR3 loop is CASSLSGQGSEKLFF. CDR3 coding DNA: TGTGCCAGCAGTTTATCGGGGCAGGGTAGTGAAAAACTGTTTTTT. This chain uses TRBV27 with TRBJ1-4; possibly TRBD1 for D (5 bases). Trimming stripped 0 bases from V and 7 bases from J, with 12 bases between. The CDR3 has 15 amino acids. Per the germline V gene, CDR1 is MNHEY and CDR2 is SMNVEV (reference sequence). The full variable domain, its missing parts supplied by reference TRBV27 and TRBJ1-4, is EAQVTQNPRYLITVTGKKLTVTCSQNMNHEYMSWYRQDPGLGLRQIYYSMNVEVTDKGDVPEGYKVSRKEKRNFPLILESPSPNQTSLYFCASSLSGQGSEKLFFGSGTQLSVL.

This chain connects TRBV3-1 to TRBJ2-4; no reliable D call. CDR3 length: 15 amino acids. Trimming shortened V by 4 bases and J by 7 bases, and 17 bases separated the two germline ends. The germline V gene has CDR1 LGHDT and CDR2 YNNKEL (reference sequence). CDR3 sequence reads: CASSPEVSPRNIQYF. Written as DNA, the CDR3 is TGTGCCAGCAGCCCCGAAGTTTCCCCAAGGAACATTCAGTACTTC.

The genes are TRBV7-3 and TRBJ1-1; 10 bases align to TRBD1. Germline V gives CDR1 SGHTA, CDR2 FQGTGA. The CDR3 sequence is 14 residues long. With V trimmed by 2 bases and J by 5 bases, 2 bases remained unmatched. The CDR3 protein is CASSLGTGETEAFF. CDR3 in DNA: TGTGCCAGCAGCTTAGGGACAGGGGAGACTGAAGCTTTCTTT.

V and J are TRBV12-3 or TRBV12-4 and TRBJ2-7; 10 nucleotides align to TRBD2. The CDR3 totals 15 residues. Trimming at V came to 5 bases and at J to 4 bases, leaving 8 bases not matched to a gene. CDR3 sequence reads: CASSLSSGSQYEQYF. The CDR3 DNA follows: TGTGCCAGCAGTCTCTCTAGCGGGAGTCAATACGAGCAGTACTTC.

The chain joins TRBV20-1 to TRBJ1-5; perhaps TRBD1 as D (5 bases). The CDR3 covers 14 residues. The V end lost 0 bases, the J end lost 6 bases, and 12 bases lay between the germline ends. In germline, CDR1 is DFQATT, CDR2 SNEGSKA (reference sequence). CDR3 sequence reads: CSARDPRVGQPQHF. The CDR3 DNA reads TGCAGTGCTAGAGATCCCAGGGTGGGTCAGCCCCAGCATTTT.

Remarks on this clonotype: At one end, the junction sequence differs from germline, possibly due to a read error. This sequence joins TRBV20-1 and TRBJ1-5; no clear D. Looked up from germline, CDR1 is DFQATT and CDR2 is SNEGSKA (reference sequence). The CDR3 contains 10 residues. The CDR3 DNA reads TGTCAGAGGAGCAATCAGCCCCAGCATTTT. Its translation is CQRSNQPQHF.

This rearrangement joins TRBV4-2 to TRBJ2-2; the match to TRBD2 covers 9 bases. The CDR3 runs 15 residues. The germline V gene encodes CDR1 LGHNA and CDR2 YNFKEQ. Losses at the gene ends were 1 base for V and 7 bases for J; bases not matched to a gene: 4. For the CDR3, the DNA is TGTGCCAGCAGCCAAGTGACTAGCGGTGGCGGGGAGCTGTTTTTT. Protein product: CASSQVTSGGGELFF.

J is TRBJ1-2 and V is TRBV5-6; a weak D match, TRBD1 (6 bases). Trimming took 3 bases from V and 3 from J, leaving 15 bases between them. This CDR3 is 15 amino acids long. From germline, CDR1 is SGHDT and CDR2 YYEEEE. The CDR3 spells CASSSDSKDYYGYTF. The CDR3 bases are TGTGCCAGCAGCTCGGACAGCAAGGATTACTATGGCTACACCTTC.

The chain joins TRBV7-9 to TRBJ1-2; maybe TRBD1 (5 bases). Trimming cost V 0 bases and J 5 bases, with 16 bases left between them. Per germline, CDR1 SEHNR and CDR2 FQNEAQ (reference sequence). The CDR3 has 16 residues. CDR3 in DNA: TGTGCCAGCAGCTTAGCGTCGGGACCGAACTCTTATGGCTACACCTTC. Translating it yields CASSLASGPNSYGYTF.

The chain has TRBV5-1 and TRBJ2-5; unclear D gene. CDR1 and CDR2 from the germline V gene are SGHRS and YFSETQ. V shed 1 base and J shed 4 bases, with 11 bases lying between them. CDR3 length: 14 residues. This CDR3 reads CASSLQIPRETQYF. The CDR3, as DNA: TGCGCCAGCAGCTTGCAGATCCCCCGAGAGACCCAGTACTTC.

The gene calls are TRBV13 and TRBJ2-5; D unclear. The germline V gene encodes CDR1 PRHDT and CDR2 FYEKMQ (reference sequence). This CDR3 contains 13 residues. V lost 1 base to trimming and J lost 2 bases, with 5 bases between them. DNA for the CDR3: TGTGCCAGCAGCTTAGATCAACAAGAGACCCAGTACTTC. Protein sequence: CASSLDQQETQYF.

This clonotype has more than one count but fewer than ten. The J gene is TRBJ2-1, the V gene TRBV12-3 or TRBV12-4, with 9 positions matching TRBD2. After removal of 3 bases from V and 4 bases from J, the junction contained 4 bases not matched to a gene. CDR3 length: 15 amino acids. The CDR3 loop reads CASSFSGGSYNEQFF. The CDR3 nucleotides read TGTGCCAGCAGTTTTAGCGGGGGATCTTACAATGAGCAGTTCTTC.

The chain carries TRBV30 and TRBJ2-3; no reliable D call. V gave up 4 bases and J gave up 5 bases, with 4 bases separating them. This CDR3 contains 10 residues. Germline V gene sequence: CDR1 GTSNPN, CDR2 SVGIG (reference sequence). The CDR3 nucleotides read TGTGCCTGGACAGGAGATACGCAGTATTTT. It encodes CAWTGDTQYF.

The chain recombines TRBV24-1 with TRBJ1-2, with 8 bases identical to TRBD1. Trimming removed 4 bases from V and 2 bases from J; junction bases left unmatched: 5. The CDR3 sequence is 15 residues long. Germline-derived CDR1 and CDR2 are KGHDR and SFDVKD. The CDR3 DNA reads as TGTGCCACCAGTGAGGGTTGGACAGGGAACTATGGCTACACCTTC. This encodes CATSEGWTGNYGYTF.

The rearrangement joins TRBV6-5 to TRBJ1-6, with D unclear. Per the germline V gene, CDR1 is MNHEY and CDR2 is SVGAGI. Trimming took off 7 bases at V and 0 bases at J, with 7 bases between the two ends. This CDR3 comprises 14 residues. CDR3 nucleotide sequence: TGTGCCAGCACGCGACGCTCCTATAATTCACCCCTCCACTTT. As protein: CASTRRSYNSPLHF.

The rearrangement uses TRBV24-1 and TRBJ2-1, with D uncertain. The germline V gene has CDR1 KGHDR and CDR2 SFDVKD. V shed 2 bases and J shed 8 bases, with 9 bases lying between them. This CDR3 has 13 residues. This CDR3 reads CATSDSGNDEQFF. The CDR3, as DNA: TGTGCCACCAGTGATTCTGGAAACGATGAGCAGTTCTTC.

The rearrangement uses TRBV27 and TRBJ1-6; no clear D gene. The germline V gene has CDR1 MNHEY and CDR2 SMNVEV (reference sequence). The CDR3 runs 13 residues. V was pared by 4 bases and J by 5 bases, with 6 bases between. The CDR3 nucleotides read TGTGCCAGCAGTTGGGCTAATAATTCACCCCTCCACTTT. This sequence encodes CASSWANNSPLHF.